The 7 T cell receptor beta chains below come from one sample, sequenced in a study of CD8+ T cells in alopecia areata. RNA extraction and reverse transcription yielded cDNA as sequencing template. Sequencing was performed with immunoSEQ multiplex PCR; in TCRdb, only in-frame clones are kept and a portion is missing. The table includes 150,000 to 200,000 clones, roughly 64% detected once. Documented treatment: oral pan-JAK inhibitor, 5-10 mg twice daily. The sequencing used CD4+ T cells sorted from blood, collected at week 24, from a patient treated with tofacitinib. The receptors were sampled from a human donor with alopecia areata.

This clone was observed a few times. This chain uses TRBV7-2 with TRBJ2-5; 8 nucleotides line up with TRBD1. The V and J ends lost 2 bases and 5 bases, in that order; junction bases with no gene match: 4. Looked up from germline, CDR1 is SGHTA and CDR2 is FQGNSA. The CDR3 has 14 residues. CDR3 region: CASSLRRQGETQYF. In DNA, the CDR3 is TGTGCCAGCAGCTTAAGGAGACAGGGGGAGACCCAGTACTTC.

This clone appeared a few times. V is TRBV14 and J is TRBJ2-3, with D hard to call. The germline V gene has CDR1 SGHDN and CDR2 FVKESK. Between the trimmed V and J ends, which lost 0 bases and 6 bases, there was a span of 16 bases. The CDR3 has 16 residues. This CDR3 reads CASSQDLAEDGDTQYF. DNA for the CDR3: TGTGCCAGCAGCCAAGATCTCGCGGAAGACGGGGATACGCAGTATTTT.

The CDR3 is CASVFRGEDTQYF. DNA for the CDR3: TGTGCCAGCGTCTTTCGGGGAGAAGATACGCAGTATTTT. This sequence joins TRBV2 and TRBJ2-3; D is perhaps TRBD2 (5 bases). The CDR3 extends over 13 amino acids. V dropped 8 bases and J dropped 5 bases, with 14 bases sitting between them. Germline CDR1 SNHLY, CDR2 FYNNEI. Using reference TRBV2 and TRBJ2-3 for the parts outside the CDR3, the full variable domain is EPEVTQTPSHQVTQMGQEVILRCVPISNHLYFYWYRQILGQKVEFLVSFYNNEISEKSEIFDDQFSVERPDGSNFTLKIRSTKLEDSAMYFCASVFRGEDTQYFGPGTRLTVL.

In this sample, this clone turned up a few times. The chain uses TRBV29-1 and TRBJ2-5; 10 bases align to TRBD1. Germline CDR1 reads SQVTM; CDR2 reads ANQGSEA. Germline trimming cut 3 bases from V and 4 bases from J; bases unmatched to any gene: 17. The CDR3 runs 18 residues. The CDR3 DNA reads TGCAGCGTTGACCGGGGGACAGGGGCCACCAGGACTGGAGAGACCCAGTACTTC. This sequence encodes CSVDRGTGATRTGETQYF. Together with reference TRBV29-1 and TRBJ2-5, the CDR3 gives the full variable domain: SAVISQKPSRDICQRGTSLTIQCQVDSQVTMMFWYRQQPGQSLTLIATANQGSEATYESGFVIDKFPISRPNLTFSTLTVSNMSPEDSSIYLCSVDRGTGATRTGETQYFGPGTRLLVL.

This chain uses TRBV2 with TRBJ2-2; D is unclear. There are 16 residues in the CDR3. Germline-derived CDR1 and CDR2 are SNHLY and FYNNEI. Trimming took 5 bases from V and 0 from J, leaving 13 bases between them. CDR3 DNA: TGTGCCAGCAGTTGGTCCGGAACGTCGAACACCGGGGAGCTGTTTTTT. As protein: CASSWSGTSNTGELFF.

This chain connects TRBV30 to TRBJ1-3, with 7 nucleotides matching TRBD1. The CDR3 extends over 14 amino acids. Germline lookup yields CDR1 GTSNPN and CDR2 SVGIG (reference sequence). The V and J ends lost 3 bases and 1 base, in that order; junction bases with no gene match: 3. CDR3 sequence: CAWRETGSGNTIYF. The CDR3 DNA is TGTGCCTGGAGGGAGACAGGGTCTGGAAACACCATATATTTT. The variable domain in full, with the rest retrieved from reference TRBV30 and TRBJ1-3, is SQTIHQWPATLVQPVGSPLSLECTVEGTSNPNLYWYRQAAGRGLQLLFYSVGIGQISSEVPQNLSASRPQDRQFILSSKKLLLSDSGFYLCAWRETGSGNTIYFGEGSWLTVV.

The chain couples TRBV7-2 to TRBJ2-2; 7 nucleotides align to TRBD2. The CDR3 is 15 residues long. The germline CDR1 and CDR2 sequences are SGHTA and FQGNSA. With 2 bases clipped from V and 5 bases from J, the junction kept 5 bases outside the gene matches. In nucleotides, the CDR3 is TGTGCCAGCAGCTTACAGGGCGGGAGTACCGGGGAGCTGTTTTTT. It yields the protein CASSLQGGSTGELFF. The full variable domain, in which reference TRBV7-2 and TRBJ2-2 provide the parts outside the CDR3, is GAGVSQSPSNKVTEKGKDVELRCDPISGHTALYWYRQSLGQGLEFLIYFQGNSAPDKSGLPSDRFSAERTGGSVSTLTIQRTQQEDSAVYLCASSLQGGSTGELFFGEGSRLTVL.